This TCR beta chain was identified during a study of blood T cell repertoires in COVID-19. Turning to the study itself: Whether acute or convalescent, the COVID-19 samples came from the United States, Italy and Spain. Nucleic acid was either cDNA or gDNA, and it came from T cells, B-cell-depleted T cells, or PBMCs.

CDR1 is MGHRA and CDR2 is YSYEKL in the germline V gene. The V gene lost 2 bases and the J gene lost 4 bases, with 15 bases spanning the gap. The CDR3 length is 16 residues. Allocation to cohorts depended on clinical history reported by the participants. The data were produced by immunoSEQ multiplex PCR, yet TCRdb's version contains in-frame clones alone and is incomplete. The data show more than 110,000 clones, with more than 75% seen just once and 5.5% to 7% held by the top ten. The sequencing input was PBMCs or T cells enriched from blood (not recorded which). This sequence was found in a woman in her fifties or sixties who had recovered from COVID-19. The chain carries TRBV4-1 and TRBJ1-5, with a weak D call TRBD1 (6 bases). In DNA, the CDR3 is TGCGCCAGCAGCCAATCCGGCTCAGGGGTGAATCAGCCCCAGCATTTT. Translated: CASSQSGSGVNQPQHF.